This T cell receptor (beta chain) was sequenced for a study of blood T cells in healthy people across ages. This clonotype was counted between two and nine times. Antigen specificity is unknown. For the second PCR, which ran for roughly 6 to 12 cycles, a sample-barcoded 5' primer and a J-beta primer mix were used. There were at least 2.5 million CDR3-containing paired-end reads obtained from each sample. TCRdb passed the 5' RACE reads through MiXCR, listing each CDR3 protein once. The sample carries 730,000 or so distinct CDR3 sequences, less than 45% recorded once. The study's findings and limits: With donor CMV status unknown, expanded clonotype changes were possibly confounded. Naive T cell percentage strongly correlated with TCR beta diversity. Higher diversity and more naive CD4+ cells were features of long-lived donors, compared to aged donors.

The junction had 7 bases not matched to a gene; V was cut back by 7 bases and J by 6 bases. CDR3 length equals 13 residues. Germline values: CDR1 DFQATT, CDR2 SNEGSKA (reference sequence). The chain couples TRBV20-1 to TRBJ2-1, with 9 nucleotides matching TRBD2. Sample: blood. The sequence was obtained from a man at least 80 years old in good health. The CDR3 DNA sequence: TGCAGTGTTACCCTTAGCGGGAGCAATGAGCAGTTCTTC. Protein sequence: CSVTLSGSNEQFF.